This TCR beta chain was sequenced during a study of blood T cells in healthy people across ages. Together with a sample-barcoded 5' primer, a J-beta primer mix was included in a second PCR lasting about 6 to 11 cycles. Via MiXCR, TCRdb re-called the 5' RACE reads, giving one row per CDR3 protein. The repertoire includes 1.5 million to 2 million distinct CDR3 sequences, 28% of them detected once, and 7.7% sits in the top ten. Ranging in age from about 6 to 95, the donors were healthy Caucasian individuals from Russia. With respect to this clonotype: It may be a read error: a sequence one base away is much more abundant.

The sample was blood. This TCR came from a woman in her twenties or thirties in good health.

CDR3 DNA: TGCAGCGTTGAATATCTTGGGGCTAACTATGGCTACACCTTC. Encoded protein: CSVEYLGANYGYTF. This chain connects TRBV29-1 to TRBJ1-2; D gene ambiguous. The CDR3 sequence is 14 residues long. Germline loops: CDR1 SQVTM, CDR2 ANQGSEA. The ends were cut back, 2 bases at V and 0 bases at J, with 10 bases in the middle. Full variable domain (rest looked up from reference TRBV29-1 and TRBJ1-2): SAVISQKPSRDICQRGTSLTIQCQVDSQVTMMFWYRQQPGQSLTLIATANQGSEATYESGFVIDKFPISRPNLTFSTLTVSNMSPEDSSIYLCSVEYLGANYGYTFGSGTRLTVV.